Included here is one T cell receptor (beta chain) sequence, with context. Its specificity is unknown. The source of the sample is a study of OX40 agonist ivuxolimab in advanced cancers. Study as a whole: Treatment received earlier with anti-PD-1, anti-PD-L1 or anti-CTLA-4 agents was allowed, and over 30% had some.

General study findings and limits: Some nonresponders also had low normalized T-cell clonal expansion.

The CDR3 runs 13 residues. Germline values: CDR1 SGDLS, CDR2 YYNGEE. Trimming shortened V by 7 bases and J by 6 bases, and 14 bases separated the two germline ends. Produced via immunoSEQ multiplex PCR; TCRdb's table is partial and in-frame only. The data show tens of thousands of clones, approximately 92% seen once. With autoimmune disease history or systemic immunosuppression, patients were excluded. The timepoints at which blood was sampled were baseline, cycle 4 day 1, and cycle 7 day 1. Sequenced here: CD4+ or CD8+ T cells sorted from blood, sampled in a trial of the OX40 agonist ivuxolimab. J is TRBJ2-1 and V is TRBV9, with D tentatively TRBD1 (6 bases). The receptor was isolated from an adult with an advanced solid tumor such as melanoma, head and neck, liver or kidney cancer. CDR3 sequence reads: CASGEDRFNEQFF. The CDR3 DNA reads as TGTGCCAGCGGAGAAGACAGGTTCAATGAGCAGTTCTTC.